What follows is one T cell receptor beta chain and its context. Assay used: immunoSEQ multiplex PCR; TCRdb lists only in-frame clones, some missing. The top ten clones hold 6.4% of a sample with approximately 62,000 clones, 65% to 85% of them seen once. Germline values: CDR1 MNHGY, CDR2 SAAAGT. The CDR3 is made up of 15 amino acids. The V segment lost 5 bases and the J segment 2 bases; nucleotides outside the gene matches: 6. These data come from a study of blood T cell repertoires in COVID-19. Sequenced: peripheral blood. This chain links TRBV6-8 with TRBJ2-1; 7 positions match TRBD2. The sequence was obtained from a woman aged 45-59 years with active or convalescent COVID-19. In DNA form, the CDR3 reads TGTGCCAGCAGTCGCACTAGCGTTCCCTACAATGAGCAGTTCTTC. Translating it yields CASSRTSVPYNEQFF.